Listed below are T cell receptor beta chains from one sample, sequenced in a study of cytomegalovirus exposure and HLA in healthy donors. This table comes from immunoSEQ multiplex PCR, and its TCRdb copy is limited to in-frame clones, with some not included. The data contain about 100,000 clones, roughly two thirds of them seen just once; the ten biggest clones take up roughly 3.6%. Sequenced input: PBMCs. The receptors shown here come from a man aged 40-49 years in good health and CMV-seronegative. Each CDR3 is given with its conserved first and last residue. The order of the fields is clone size, D gene, J gene, V gene, CDR3 protein, CDR3 DNA. The D gene is left open where the match is weak. A row's size may be missing; if present it is once, few, many or a size class.

once,.,TRBJ1-6,TRBV6-5,CASSYGTQWDSPLHF,TGTGCCAGCAGTTATGGGACACAGTGGGATTCACCCCTCCACTTT
.,.,TRBJ1-6,TRBV5-1,CASSVQGADSPLHF,TGCGCCAGTAGTGTGCAGGGCGCGGATTCACCCCTCCACTTT
.,.,TRBJ1-1,TRBV5-6,CASSLAETEAFF,TGTGCCAGCAGCTTGGCGGAGACTGAAGCTTTCTTT
.,.,TRBJ1-3,TRBV9,CASSVYPSGNTIYF,TGTGCCAGCAGCGTTTATCCCTCTGGAAACACCATATATTTT
.,TRBD1,TRBJ1-5,TRBV2,CASSELTTGAQPQHF,TGTGCCAGCAGTGAATTGACGACAGGGGCTCAGCCCCAGCATTTT
.,.,TRBJ2-7,TRBV6-6,CASSYSSDEQYF,TGTGCCAGCAGTTACTCTTCAGACGAGCAGTACTTC
.,TRBD1,TRBJ2-7,TRBV18,CASSPPRRQGLHEQYF,TGTGCCAGCTCACCACCCCGGAGACAGGGATTACACGAGCAGTACTTC
.,.,TRBJ1-2,TRBV6-5,CASADSYYGYTF,TGTGCCAGCGCGGACAGCTACTATGGCTACACCTTC
few,.,TRBJ1-6,TRBV30,CAWAQGNSPLHF,TGTGCCTGGGCCCAGGGAAATTCACCCCTCCACTTT
.,.,TRBJ2-7,TRBV5-1,CASSLTGSYEQYF,TGCGCCAGCAGCTTGACAGGGTCCTACGAGCAGTACTTC
few,.,TRBJ1-2,TRBV28,CASSSTGLRFDFGYTF,TGTGCCAGCAGTTCCACCGGGTTACGGTTCGACTTCGGCTACACCTTC
.,.,TRBJ2-5,TRBV9,CASSVDAGAETQYF,TGTGCCAGCAGCGTAGACGCAGGGGCAGAGACCCAGTACTTC
.,.,TRBJ1-2,TRBV6-5,CASSYAGGYGYTF,TGTGCCAGCAGTTACGCGGGGGGCTATGGCTACACCTTC
.,TRBD1,TRBJ1-1,TRBV5-4,CASSGRQGGRTEAFF,TGTGCCAGCAGCGGACGACAGGGGGGAAGGACTGAAGCTTTCTTT
.,TRBD2,TRBJ2-5,TRBV29-1,CSVEWSGGGHDETQYF,TGCAGCGTTGAATGGTCGGGCGGGGGGCATGATGAGACCCAGTACTTC
.,.,TRBJ2-7,TRBV18,CASSPTGSLTPYEQYF,TGTGCCAGCTCACCTACAGGGTCCCTCACGCCCTACGAGCAGTACTTC
.,.,TRBJ2-5,TRBV6-1,CASGWGTTGETQYF,TGTGCCAGCGGCTGGGGTACCACAGGAGAGACCCAGTACTTC
.,.,TRBJ1-5,TRBV29-1,CSGGHPNQPQHF,TGCAGCGGGGGACACCCCAATCAGCCCCAGCATTTT
.,TRBD2,TRBJ2-2,TRBV4-3,CASSQGLAGSRTGELFF,TGCGCCAGCAGCCAAGGTCTAGCGGGGTCGCGCACCGGGGAGCTGTTTTTT
once,TRBD1,TRBJ2-5,TRBV7-9,CAGEDRTQETQYF,TGTGCCGGAGAGGACAGGACCCAAGAGACCCAGTACTTC
once,.,TRBJ1-5,TRBV5-6,CASSLGGSGGQPQHF,TGTGCCAGCAGCCTCGGTGGGAGCGGTGGCCAGCCCCAGCATTTT
.,TRBD1,TRBJ2-7,TRBV2,CASSGDRGFYEQYF,TGTGCCAGCAGCGGGGACAGGGGGTTCTACGAGCAGTACTTC
.,.,TRBJ2-1,TRBV7-2,CASSLFPEDEQFF,TGTGCCAGCAGCTTATTCCCGGAGGATGAGCAGTTCTTC
few,.,TRBJ2-5,TRBV5-4,CASSFREFETQYF,TGTGCCAGCAGCTTTAGAGAGTTTGAGACCCAGTACTTC
few,.,TRBJ1-4,TRBV5-4,CASSLAAQSERLFF,TGTGCCAGCAGCTTGGCAGCCCAGAGCGAAAGACTGTTTTTT
.,.,TRBJ2-7,TRBV5-8,CASSPRTVYEQYF,TGTGCCAGCAGCCCGAGGACTGTCTACGAGCAGTACTTC